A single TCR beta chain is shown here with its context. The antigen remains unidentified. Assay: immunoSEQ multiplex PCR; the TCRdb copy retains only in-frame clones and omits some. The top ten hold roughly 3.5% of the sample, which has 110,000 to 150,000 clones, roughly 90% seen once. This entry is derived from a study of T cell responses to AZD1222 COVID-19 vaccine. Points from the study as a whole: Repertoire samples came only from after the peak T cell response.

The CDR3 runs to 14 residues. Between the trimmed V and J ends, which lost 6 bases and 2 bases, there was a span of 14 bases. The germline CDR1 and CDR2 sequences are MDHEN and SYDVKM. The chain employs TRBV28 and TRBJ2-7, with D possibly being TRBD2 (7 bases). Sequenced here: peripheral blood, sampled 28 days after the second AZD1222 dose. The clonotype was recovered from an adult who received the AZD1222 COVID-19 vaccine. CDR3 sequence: CASSPAGATYEQYF. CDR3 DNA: TGTGCCAGCAGCCCCGCGGGGGCGACCTACGAGCAGTACTTC.